This T cell receptor beta chain was recorded in a study of blood T cells in healthy people across ages (dated by TCRdb to about 2015). Background on the whole study: In model experiments, roughly one uniquely barcoded TCR beta cDNA molecule per two T cells was captured by template switching. Donors were grouped into four age groups: young (average roughly 17 years), middle-aged (about 38), aged (around 60) and long-lived (approximately 75). Using deep sequencing normalized with unique cDNA molecular identifiers, the study measured how TCR beta repertoire diversity changes with age. Two additional independent replicas of 1 million unique cDNA reads from the same blood draw were analyzed for two donors (one aged 18 to 30 and one aged 80 or older). To avoid experimental bias, donors of different ages were spread randomly across the sequencing lanes.

The donors were 40 or so Caucasian individuals from Russia, aged roughly 6 to 95 years, who were systemically healthy. Each donor gave ten milliliters of peripheral blood, collected into EDTA-treated Vacutainer tubes. PBMCs were isolated by Ficoll-Paque density-gradient centrifugation, with at least 7 million obtained per sample. Total RNA, at least 6 micrograms per sample, was extracted from PBMCs with Trizol reagent. For every donor, flow cytometry on a PBMC aliquot measured the percentage of naive CD45RAhigh/CD27high T cells. Comment on this clonotype: Its antigen is not yet known. Per-base quality was not reported, and no clone a single base away is much larger than it.

The trim is 3 bases for V and 3 bases for J, with a gap of 9 bases between the germline ends. The CDR3 goes from the cysteine to the phenylalanine over 14 residues. Here the CDR3 DNA is all that survives: 42 bases in frame from base 1. Looking up the germline V gene yields CDR1 SGHRS and CDR2 YFSETQ. The method was 5' RACE. A second about 7 to 12 cycle PCR used a sample-barcoded 5' primer and a J-beta primer mix. A template-switch 5' adaptor carrying 12 random nucleotides introduced a unique molecular identifier onto each TCR beta cDNA molecule. Each sample yielded at least 2.5 million CDR3-containing paired-end reads. All of the RNA was converted into first-strand cDNA using the Mint cDNA synthesis kit, with a TRBC-specific oligonucleotide serving as the primer. All cDNA was treated with uracil-DNA glycosylase and then went through a first 18-cycle PCR with the universal primers M1SS and BC2_uni_R. Processing in the source paper ran as follows. For normalization, 1 million high-quality reads, each with a distinct molecular identifier, were randomly selected from each sample. Instead of being binned into consensus sequences, reads with shared molecular identifiers were discarded. MiTCR, run with a Q25 quality threshold and the strictest error-elimination algorithm, handled CDR3 identification, clonotype clustering and error correction. A nonparametric unseen species model using Euler transformation provided a lower-bound estimate of total TCR beta diversity. TCRdb applied fastp at Q25 and MiXCR to the public reads, then kept only in-frame beta chains. Rows are unified per CDR3 protein, each entry keeping the most common DNA and genes. In this record, the V and J calls reflect TCRdb's handling and not the investigators' own analysis. A total of 1.8 million or so distinct CDR3 sequences appear in this sample, more than 35% of them only once. 23% of the sample comes from the top ten.

Study-wide conclusions, independent of this receptor: Bulk unsorted PBMC profiling prevented conclusive comparison of naive and antigen-experienced compartments. Total diversity estimates from one million sequenced T cells were considered lower bounds and underestimates. Donor CMV infection status was unknown, potentially confounding age-related changes in expanded clonotypes. Compared with the aged group, more naive CD4+ T cells, fewer expanded clones and increased TCR diversity were shown by the long-lived group, suggesting age selection. As age increased, observed TCR beta diversity per million T cells dropped in a roughly linear way, and a significant reduction was already evident by age roughly 40. A strong correlation was found between observed TCR beta diversity and the percentage of naive T cells measured by flow cytometry.

The V gene is TRBV5-1 and the J gene is TRBJ1-4; matching of 5 bases hints at TRBD1 as the D gene. This sequence was found in a human donor in good health. Sequenced sample: blood. The nucleotide sequence reads as follows: TGCGCCAGCAGCTGGGACGTCGCTAATGAAAAACTGTTTTTT. Translated, this is CASSWDVANEKLFF.